Listed below are T cell receptor beta chains from one sample, sequenced in a study of T cells in Graves' hyperthyroidism and ophthalmopathy. One entry per CDR3 protein, called by TCRdb with MiXCR from the multiplex PCR reads. Of about 380,000 distinct CDR3 sequences detected, approximately 18% appear once; the ten largest clones hold 35% to 50%. Sequenced material: blood. These receptors were obtained from a man between 18 and 35 years old with Graves' ophthalmopathy. CDR3s include the opening cysteine and the closing phenylalanine or tryptophan. D genes are given only for firm matches. A row's size may be missing; if present it is once, few, many or a size class.

clone size: NA; D gene: NA; V gene: TRBV24-1; CDR3 length: 14; J gene: TRBJ2-2; CDR3 protein: CATSARENTGELFF; CDR3 DNA: TGTGCCACCAGTGCCAGGGAAAACACCGGGGAGCTGTTTTTT
clone size: many; D gene: NA; V gene: TRBV7-3; CDR3 length: 15; J gene: TRBJ2-2; CDR3 protein: CASSLTGTNTGELFF; CDR3 DNA: TGTGCCAGCAGCTTAACCGGGACTAACACCGGGGAGCTGTTTTTT
clone size: few; D gene: NA; V gene: TRBV6-1; CDR3 length: 13; J gene: TRBJ2-1; CDR3 protein: CASNTRLSNEQFF; CDR3 DNA: TGTGCCAGCAATACTCGGTTAAGCAATGAGCAGTTCTTC
clone size: many; D gene: TRBD1; V gene: TRBV7-8; CDR3 length: 13; J gene: TRBJ1-6; CDR3 protein: CASSDQGADPLHF; CDR3 DNA: TGTGCCAGCAGCGATCAGGGGGCCGATCCCCTCCACTTT
clone size: few; D gene: TRBD1; V gene: TRBV2; CDR3 length: 15; J gene: TRBJ2-7; CDR3 protein: CASSAHRDRGNEQYF; CDR3 DNA: TGTGCCAGCAGCGCCCACCGGGACAGGGGGAACGAGCAGTACTTC
clone size: NA; D gene: TRBD2; V gene: TRBV11-2; CDR3 length: 16; J gene: TRBJ2-5; CDR3 protein: CASSLELAGALETQYF; CDR3 DNA: TGTGCCAGCAGCTTAGAACTAGCGGGGGCCTTAGAGACCCAGTACTTC
clone size: few; D gene: NA; V gene: TRBV2; CDR3 length: 14; J gene: TRBJ2-2; CDR3 protein: CASSEALMSGELFF; CDR3 DNA: TGTGCCAGCAGTGAAGCGCTTATGAGCGGGGAGCTGTTTTTT
clone size: few; D gene: TRBD1; V gene: TRBV29-1; CDR3 length: 15; J gene: TRBJ1-4; CDR3 protein: CSVEKGGTGGEKLFF; CDR3 DNA: TGCAGCGTTGAAAAAGGAGGGACAGGAGGGGAAAAACTGTTTTTT
clone size: many; D gene: TRBD1; V gene: TRBV27; CDR3 length: 15; J gene: TRBJ2-5; CDR3 protein: CASSLAGGFLETQYF; CDR3 DNA: TGTGCCAGCAGTTTGGCAGGGGGCTTTTTAGAGACCCAGTACTTC
clone size: many; D gene: NA; V gene: TRBV20-1; CDR3 length: 15; J gene: TRBJ1-1; CDR3 protein: CSASQPRDRNTEAFF; CDR3 DNA: TGCAGTGCTAGCCAGCCACGAGACAGGAACACTGAAGCTTTCTTT
clone size: many; D gene: NA; V gene: TRBV12-3/TRBV12-4; CDR3 length: 16; J gene: TRBJ1-2; CDR3 protein: CASSLYSSGANYGYTF; CDR3 DNA: TGTGCCAGCAGTTTATACTCATCGGGGGCTAACTATGGCTACACCTTC
clone size: NA; D gene: NA; V gene: TRBV4-1; CDR3 length: 15; J gene: TRBJ1-2; CDR3 protein: CASSQEGGRGYGYTF; CDR3 DNA: TGCGCCAGCAGCCAAGAAGGAGGCAGGGGCTATGGCTACACCTTC
clone size: many; D gene: TRBD1; V gene: TRBV5-1; CDR3 length: 15; J gene: TRBJ1-5; CDR3 protein: CASSPGTGEFQPQHF; CDR3 DNA: TGCGCCAGCAGCCCCGGGACAGGGGAATTTCAGCCCCAGCATTTT
clone size: many; D gene: NA; V gene: TRBV6-2/TRBV6-3; CDR3 length: 15; J gene: TRBJ2-2; CDR3 protein: CASSYSTANTGELFF; CDR3 DNA: TGTGCCAGCAGTTACTCGACAGCAAACACCGGGGAGCTGTTTTTT
clone size: many; D gene: NA; V gene: TRBV7-9; CDR3 length: 13; J gene: TRBJ2-7; CDR3 protein: CASSLGLVREQYF; CDR3 DNA: TGTGCCAGCAGCTTAGGACTAGTGAGGGAGCAGTACTTC
clone size: many; D gene: NA; V gene: TRBV20-1; CDR3 length: 14; J gene: TRBJ2-7; CDR3 protein: CSAPKHQGSYEQYF; CDR3 DNA: TGCAGTGCTCCTAAGCACCAGGGCTCCTACGAGCAGTACTTC
clone size: many; D gene: NA; V gene: TRBV27; CDR3 length: 15; J gene: TRBJ1-6; CDR3 protein: CASSLLGGYNSPLHF; CDR3 DNA: TGTGCCAGCAGTTTATTGGGGGGGTATAATTCACCCCTCCACTTT
clone size: NA; D gene: NA; V gene: TRBV9; CDR3 length: 16; J gene: TRBJ1-3; CDR3 protein: CASSGWDASSGNTIYF; CDR3 DNA: TGTGCCAGCAGCGGATGGGACGCCAGCTCTGGAAACACCATATATTTT
clone size: many; D gene: NA; V gene: TRBV12-3/TRBV12-4; CDR3 length: 13; J gene: TRBJ1-2; CDR3 protein: CASSPGSALGYTF; CDR3 DNA: TGTGCCAGCAGTCCTGGTTCGGCTCTTGGCTACACCTTC
clone size: many; D gene: TRBD2; V gene: TRBV20-1; CDR3 length: 15; J gene: TRBJ2-7; CDR3 protein: CSARNSGGPGYEQYF; CDR3 DNA: TGCAGTGCTAGGAACAGCGGGGGCCCCGGGTACGAGCAGTACTTC
clone size: many; D gene: NA; V gene: TRBV20-1; CDR3 length: 14; J gene: TRBJ1-5; CDR3 protein: CSARKDSSRSPQHF; CDR3 DNA: TGCAGTGCCAGGAAGGACAGCAGTCGGTCGCCCCAGCATTTT
clone size: many; D gene: NA; V gene: TRBV4-2; CDR3 length: 13; J gene: TRBJ1-1; CDR3 protein: CASSRDTGTEAFF; CDR3 DNA: TGTGCCAGCAGCCGAGACACTGGGACTGAAGCTTTCTTT
clone size: many; D gene: NA; V gene: TRBV5-1; CDR3 length: 15; J gene: TRBJ2-1; CDR3 protein: CASSLLVHSYNEQFF; CDR3 DNA: TGCGCCAGCAGCTTGTTGGTCCACTCCTACAATGAGCAGTTCTTC
clone size: many; D gene: TRBD1; V gene: TRBV7-7; CDR3 length: 13; J gene: TRBJ2-1; CDR3 protein: CASSLGQGTEQFF; CDR3 DNA: TGTGCCAGCAGCTTGGGACAGGGAACTGAGCAGTTCTTC
clone size: few; D gene: NA; V gene: TRBV3-1; CDR3 length: 14; J gene: TRBJ2-7; CDR3 protein: CASSQGQGFHEQYF; CDR3 DNA: TGTGCCAGCAGCCAAGGTCAGGGTTTCCACGAGCAGTACTTC
clone size: NA; D gene: TRBD2; V gene: TRBV6-1; CDR3 length: 17; J gene: TRBJ2-1; CDR3 protein: CASSFTGLAGGWNEQFF; CDR3 DNA: TGTGCCAGCAGTTTCACCGGACTAGCGGGGGGGTGGAATGAGCAGTTCTTC
clone size: many; D gene: NA; V gene: TRBV5-6; CDR3 length: 15; J gene: TRBJ2-5; CDR3 protein: CASSLRRRMVETQYF; CDR3 DNA: TGTGCCAGCAGCTTGAGGAGAAGGATGGTAGAGACCCAGTACTTC
clone size: NA; D gene: NA; V gene: TRBV6-4; CDR3 length: 13; J gene: TRBJ1-2; CDR3 protein: CASSDPYTYGYTF; CDR3 DNA: TGTGCCAGCAGTGACCCCTACACCTATGGCTACACCTTC
clone size: NA; D gene: NA; V gene: TRBV15; CDR3 length: 14; J gene: TRBJ2-3; CDR3 protein: CATSQGGSTDTQYF; CDR3 DNA: TGTGCCACCAGCCAAGGGGGTAGCACAGATACGCAGTATTTT
clone size: NA; D gene: TRBD1; V gene: TRBV20-1; CDR3 length: 16; J gene: TRBJ1-2; CDR3 protein: CSALSGDRLKNYGYTF; CDR3 DNA: TGCAGTGCTCTATCCGGGGACAGATTAAAAAACTATGGCTACACCTTC
clone size: many; D gene: NA; V gene: TRBV7-6; CDR3 length: 13; J gene: TRBJ1-1; CDR3 protein: CASSLGQGSEAFF; CDR3 DNA: TGTGCCAGCAGCTTAGGGCAGGGGTCTGAAGCTTTCTTT
clone size: many; D gene: NA; V gene: TRBV3-1; CDR3 length: 17; J gene: TRBJ1-6; CDR3 protein: CASSQGQGYSYNSPLHF; CDR3 DNA: TGTGCCAGCAGCCAAGGTCAGGGGTACTCCTATAATTCACCCCTCCACTTT
clone size: NA; D gene: TRBD2; V gene: TRBV4-1; CDR3 length: 13; J gene: TRBJ2-2; CDR3 protein: CASSQGPLGRVFF; CDR3 DNA: TGCGCCAGCAGCCAAGGCCCCCTTGGGAGGGTGTTTTTT
clone size: few; D gene: TRBD2; V gene: TRBV29-1; CDR3 length: 13; J gene: TRBJ2-3; CDR3 protein: CSAIAGTTDTQYF; CDR3 DNA: TGCAGCGCGATAGCGGGGACCACAGATACGCAGTATTTT
clone size: few; D gene: NA; V gene: TRBV6-1; CDR3 length: 12; J gene: TRBJ2-3; CDR3 protein: CASREQLDTQYF; CDR3 DNA: TGTGCCAGCAGAGAACAGCTAGATACGCAGTATTTT
clone size: NA; D gene: TRBD1; V gene: TRBV20-1; CDR3 length: 17; J gene: TRBJ2-3; CDR3 protein: CSADKLWDRGGADTQYF; CDR3 DNA: TGCAGTGCTGACAAACTATGGGACAGGGGAGGGGCAGATACGCAGTATTTT
clone size: many; D gene: TRBD1; V gene: TRBV29-1; CDR3 length: 13; J gene: TRBJ1-2; CDR3 protein: CSVLRQGQDGYTF; CDR3 DNA: TGCAGCGTGCTTCGACAGGGGCAGGATGGCTACACCTTC
clone size: NA; D gene: TRBD1; V gene: TRBV6-2/TRBV6-3; CDR3 length: 13; J gene: TRBJ1-5; CDR3 protein: CASSGTEDQPQHF; CDR3 DNA: TGTGCCAGCAGCGGGACAGAGGATCAGCCCCAGCACTTT
clone size: many; D gene: TRBD2; V gene: TRBV7-2; CDR3 length: 17; J gene: TRBJ2-3; CDR3 protein: CASSLARMVAGEDTQYF; CDR3 DNA: TGTGCCAGCAGCTTAGCGCGTATGGTAGCGGGGGAAGATACGCAGTATTTT
clone size: many; D gene: TRBD1; V gene: TRBV5-6; CDR3 length: 14; J gene: TRBJ1-1; CDR3 protein: CASSVQQGPTEAFF; CDR3 DNA: TGTGCCAGCAGCGTTCAACAGGGGCCCACTGAAGCTTTCTTT
clone size: once; D gene: TRBD2; V gene: TRBV5-6; CDR3 length: 14; J gene: TRBJ2-7; CDR3 protein: CASRSGETSYEQYF; CDR3 DNA: TGTGCCAGCCGCAGCGGGGAGACCTCCTACGAGCAGTACTTC
clone size: few; D gene: NA; V gene: TRBV29-1; CDR3 length: 16; J gene: TRBJ2-6; CDR3 protein: CSVEDREPSGADVLTF; CDR3 DNA: TGCAGCGTTGAAGATCGGGAACCCTCTGGGGCCGACGTCCTGACTTTC
clone size: many; D gene: TRBD1; V gene: TRBV20-1; CDR3 length: 13; J gene: TRBJ1-5; CDR3 protein: CSASGTGDQPQHF; CDR3 DNA: TGCAGTGCTTCCGGGACAGGGGATCAGCCCCAGCATTTT
clone size: NA; D gene: NA; V gene: TRBV6-1; CDR3 length: 14; J gene: TRBJ1-1; CDR3 protein: CASSYQELNTEAFF; CDR3 DNA: TGTGCCAGCAGTTATCAGGAGCTGAACACTGAAGCTTTCTTT
clone size: few; D gene: NA; V gene: TRBV6-1; CDR3 length: 12; J gene: TRBJ1-2; CDR3 protein: CASSEVLKGNAF; CDR3 DNA: TGTGCCAGCAGTGAAGTGTTAAAAGGGAACGCCTTC
clone size: many; D gene: TRBD1; V gene: TRBV13; CDR3 length: 16; J gene: TRBJ2-7; CDR3 protein: CASSTGTGDSSYEQYF; CDR3 DNA: TGTGCCAGCAGCACTGGGACAGGGGACAGCTCCTACGAGCAGTACTTC
clone size: NA; D gene: NA; V gene: TRBV19; CDR3 length: 16; J gene: TRBJ2-7; CDR3 protein: CASSIGLDYTSHEQYF; CDR3 DNA: TGTGCCAGTAGTATAGGTTTGGACTACACCTCTCACGAGCAGTACTTC
clone size: many; D gene: TRBD1; V gene: TRBV20-1; CDR3 length: 12; J gene: TRBJ1-2; CDR3 protein: CITDRASYGYTF; CDR3 DNA: TGCATCACCGACAGGGCTAGCTATGGCTACACCTTC
clone size: many; D gene: NA; V gene: TRBV6-5; CDR3 length: 14; J gene: TRBJ2-7; CDR3 protein: CASSYSEGAYEQYF; CDR3 DNA: TGTGCCAGCAGTTACTCGGAGGGGGCCTACGAGCAGTACTTC
clone size: few; D gene: NA; V gene: TRBV5-1; CDR3 length: 16; J gene: TRBJ2-7; CDR3 protein: CASSQTGTATFNEQYF; CDR3 DNA: TGCGCCAGCAGCCAGACTGGGACCGCCACTTTCAACGAGCAGTACTTC
clone size: few; D gene: NA; V gene: TRBV24-1; CDR3 length: 13; J gene: TRBJ1-1; CDR3 protein: CATSDLRGSEAFF; CDR3 DNA: TGTGCCACCAGTGATTTGCGGGGGTCTGAAGCTTTCTTT
clone size: NA; D gene: NA; V gene: TRBV7-8; CDR3 length: 19; J gene: TRBJ2-6; CDR3 protein: CASSLGGWATLSGANVLTF; CDR3 DNA: TGTGCCAGCAGCTTAGGTGGCTGGGCTACCCTCTCTGGGGCCAACGTCCTGACTTTC
clone size: many; D gene: NA; V gene: TRBV2; CDR3 length: 13; J gene: TRBJ2-2; CDR3 protein: CASSEHDTGELFF; CDR3 DNA: TGTGCCAGCAGTGAACACGACACCGGGGAGCTGTTTTTT
clone size: NA; D gene: NA; V gene: TRBV11-2; CDR3 length: 15; J gene: TRBJ2-1; CDR3 protein: CASSIGTGGHNEQFF; CDR3 DNA: TGTGCCAGCAGCATCGGGACTGGAGGGCACAATGAGCAGTTCTTC